Detailed here is one T cell receptor beta chain. This study enrolled people aged about 18 to 90 from under 25 US geographic areas. The sample comes from a study of blood T cell repertoires in COVID-19. Looking at the study overall: Sites across the United States, Italy and Spain contributed samples from acute and convalescent COVID-19. The cDNA or gDNA used as material had been derived from T cells, B-cell-depleted T cells, or PBMCs.

The repertoire was sequenced with immunoSEQ multiplex PCR; TCRdb's copy has only in-frame clones and lacks some. The profile covers over 150,000 clones, with approximately 79% appearing a single time and more than 5.5% taken by the ten largest. The CDR3 sequence is 16 residues long. V was clipped by 0 bases and J by 0 bases, with 12 bases between them. From germline, CDR1 is LGHDT and CDR2 YNNKEL (reference sequence). The receptor was isolated from a man in his fifties or sixties who had recovered from COVID-19. The sample taken for sequencing was PBMCs or T cells enriched from blood (not recorded which). This chain links TRBV3-1 (or the pseudogene TRBV3-2) with TRBJ2-7; D not certain. The DNA of the CDR3 is TGTGCCAGCAGCCAAGATTATGTGGCAGGCTCCTACGAGCAGTACTTC. This codes for CASSQDYVAGSYEQYF.